The clone carrying this T cell receptor beta chain has just one count. This entry belongs to a study of blood T cell repertoires in COVID-19. The repertoire was sequenced with immunoSEQ multiplex PCR; TCRdb's copy has only in-frame clones and lacks some. The data contain more than 250,000 clones, roughly 85% of them singletons. This CDR3 has 15 residues. V was clipped by 4 bases and J by 1 base, with 13 bases between them. From germline, CDR1 is SGHDT and CDR2 YYEEEE. Source material: peripheral blood. This receptor was taken from a man in his 60s who had recovered from COVID-19. The V gene is TRBV5-6, the J gene TRBJ2-3, with unresolved D. The CDR3 coding sequence is TGTGCCAGCAGCCCGAGTCTGGGCGGCACAGATACGCAGTATTTT. This gives the protein CASSPSLGGTDTQYF.